A selection of T cell receptor beta chains follows, all from one sample in a study of blood T cell repertoires in COVID-19. Profiled with immunoSEQ multiplex PCR; TCRdb holds only in-frame clones, not every one. Among fewer than 200,000 clones listed, roughly 80% were seen once. The specimen sequenced was peripheral blood. These receptors were obtained from a woman aged 40 to 49 with COVID-19, enrolled during active disease. CDR3s leave out the opening cysteine and the closing phenylalanine or tryptophan.

j_call: TRBJ2-2; v_call: TRBV18; cdr3_aa: ASSPKTGNTGELF
j_call: TRBJ2-2; v_call: TRBV19; cdr3_aa: ASNNRAATGELF
j_call: TRBJ1-2; v_call: TRBV28; cdr3_aa: ASSLKRGYGYT
j_call: TRBJ2-1; v_call: TRBV4-2; cdr3_aa: ASSQDWTENNEQF
j_call: TRBJ1-1; v_call: TRBV2; cdr3_aa: ASTLGQGHTEAF
j_call: TRBJ2-2; v_call: TRBV5-6; cdr3_aa: ASSLIGLGITGELF
j_call: TRBJ1-1; v_call: TRBV25-1; cdr3_aa: ASRETGSMNTEAF
j_call: TRBJ1-1; v_call: TRBV11-2; cdr3_aa: ASSPRTGGNTEAF
j_call: TRBJ2-7; v_call: TRBV2; cdr3_aa: ASTMASAVYEQY
j_call: TRBJ1-2; v_call: TRBV28; cdr3_aa: ASRTGTALYGYT
j_call: TRBJ1-5; v_call: TRBV16; cdr3_aa: ASSQSHRGSNQPQH